What follows describes a single T cell receptor beta chain. Its antigen is still unknown. This sample is drawn from a study of memory CD4+ T cells and cytomegalovirus serostatus. Notes on the study in general: CD4+ memory repertoires contained about 40% of the roughly 150 reported CMV TCRbeta sequences. CMV serostatus prediction reached median AUC roughly 0.95, or 0.91 with US-trained model.

The sort gate was single viable CD3+CD4+CD8-CD45RO+ cells for memory CD4+ T cells. Positive selection with CD4 microbeads enriched total CD4+ T cells. Produced via immunoSEQ multiplex PCR; TCRdb's table is partial and in-frame only. Found here are around 44,000 clones, about 79% of them singletons; the top ten hold under 8%. The length of the CDR3 is 17 residues. Germline V lookup: CDR1 SGHVS, CDR2 FNYEAQ. The V and J ends lost 2 bases and 5 bases, in that order; junction bases with no gene match: 12. This sequence was found in an adult in good health and CMV-seronegative. Sequenced: memory CD4+ T cells from blood. The chain couples TRBV7-6 to TRBJ2-5, with 9 nucleotides matching TRBD2. CDR3 in amino acids: CASSLKREGGRAETQYF. The CDR3 coding sequence is TGTGCCAGCAGCTTAAAGCGTGAGGGCGGGAGGGCCGAGACCCAGTACTTC.